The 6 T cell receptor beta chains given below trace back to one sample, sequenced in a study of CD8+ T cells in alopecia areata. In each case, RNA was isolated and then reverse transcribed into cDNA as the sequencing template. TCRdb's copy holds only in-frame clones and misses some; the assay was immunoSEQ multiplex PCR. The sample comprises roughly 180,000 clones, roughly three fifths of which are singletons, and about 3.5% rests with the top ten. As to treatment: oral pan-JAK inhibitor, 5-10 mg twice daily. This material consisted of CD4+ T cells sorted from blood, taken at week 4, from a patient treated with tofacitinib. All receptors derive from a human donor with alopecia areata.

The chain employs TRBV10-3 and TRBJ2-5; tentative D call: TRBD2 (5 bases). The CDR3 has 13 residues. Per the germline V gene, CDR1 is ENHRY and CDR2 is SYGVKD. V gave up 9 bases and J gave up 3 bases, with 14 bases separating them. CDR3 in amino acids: CAIGESGEETQYF. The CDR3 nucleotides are TGTGCCATTGGAGAGAGCGGCGAAGAGACCCAGTACTTC.

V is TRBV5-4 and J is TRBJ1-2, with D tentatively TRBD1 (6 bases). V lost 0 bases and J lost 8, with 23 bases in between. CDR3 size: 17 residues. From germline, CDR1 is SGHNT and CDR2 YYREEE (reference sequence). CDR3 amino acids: CASSLGLRDTENSGYTF. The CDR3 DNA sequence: TGTGCCAGCAGCTTGGGTCTGAGGGACACCGAAAACTCGGGCTACACCTTC.

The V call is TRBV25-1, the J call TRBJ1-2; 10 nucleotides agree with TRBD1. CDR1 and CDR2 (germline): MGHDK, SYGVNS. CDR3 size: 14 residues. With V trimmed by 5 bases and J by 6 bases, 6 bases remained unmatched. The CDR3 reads CASSLGQGTDGYTF. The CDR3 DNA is TGTGCCAGCAGTTTGGGACAGGGGACCGATGGCTACACCTTC.

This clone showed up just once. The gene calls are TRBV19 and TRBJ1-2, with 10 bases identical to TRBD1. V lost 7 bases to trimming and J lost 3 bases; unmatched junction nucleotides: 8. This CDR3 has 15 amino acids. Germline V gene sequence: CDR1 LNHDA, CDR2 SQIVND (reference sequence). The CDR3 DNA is TGTGCCAGTAACCCACTGACAGGGGGCGACTATGGCTACACCTTC. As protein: CASNPLTGGDYGYTF.

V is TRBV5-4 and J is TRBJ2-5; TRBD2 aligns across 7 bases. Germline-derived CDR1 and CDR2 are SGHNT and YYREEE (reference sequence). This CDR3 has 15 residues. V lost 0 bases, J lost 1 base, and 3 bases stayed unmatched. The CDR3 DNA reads TGTGCCAGCAGCTTGGGGGGGACTACCCAAGAGACCCAGTACTTC. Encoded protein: CASSLGGTTQETQYF.

The CDR3 loop reads CASSTRTSGDEQYF. The CDR3 DNA sequence: TGTGCCAGCAGCACCAGGACTAGCGGCGACGAGCAGTACTTC. V is TRBV9 and J is TRBJ2-7; TRBD2 matches 10 bases. The CDR3 sequence is 14 residues long. CDR1 SGDLS and CDR2 YYNGEE come from the germline V gene. Trimming cost V 4 bases and J 5 bases; bases outside gene matches: 6.